These 20 T cell receptor beta chains were all obtained from the same sample, sequenced in a study of cytomegalovirus exposure and HLA in healthy donors. Primers included in the PCR were 60 Vbeta and 13 Jbeta primers. The table came from immunoSEQ multiplex PCR; TCRdb's copy has only in-frame clones and leaves some out. The data contain approximately 74,000 clones, less than 80% of them singletons. What was sequenced was PBMCs. The receptor set was obtained from a woman aged 40 to 50 in good health and CMV-seronegative.

The chain uses TRBV14 and TRBJ1-1, with 9 bases matching TRBD1. The CDR3 consists of 18 residues. V was pared by 0 bases and J by 0 bases, with 8 bases of the junction left unmatched. Germline V CDR1 and CDR2: SGHDN, FVKESK. CDR3 nucleotides: TGTGCCAGCAGCCAAGATTTAGGACAGGGGTACCTGAACACTGAAGCTTTCTTT. Amino acids: CASSQDLGQGYLNTEAFF.

The chain uses TRBV6-1 and TRBJ2-3; TRBD1 matches at 7 bases. CDR3 length: 14 residues. Germline V CDR1 and CDR2: MNHNS, SASEGT. With 7 bases clipped from V and 4 bases from J, the junction kept 8 bases outside the gene matches. The CDR3 nucleotides read TGTGCCAGCAACCTACAGGGGTGGCCAGATACGCAGTATTTT. It specifies CASNLQGWPDTQYF.

This clone was detected once. The gene calls are TRBV2 and TRBJ1-5; 9 positions agree with TRBD1. Germline lookup yields CDR1 SNHLY and CDR2 FYNNEI. The CDR3 totals 15 residues. Losses at the gene ends were 6 bases for V and 4 bases for J; bases not matched to a gene: 7. The CDR3 reads CASRGTGTPNQPQHF. The CDR3 DNA sequence: TGTGCCAGCAGAGGGACAGGGACCCCTAATCAGCCCCAGCATTTT.

V gene TRBV5-1 combines with J gene TRBJ1-5; 8 bases are shared with TRBD1. The V and J ends lost 4 bases and 7 bases, in that order; junction bases with no gene match: 10. The germline CDR1 and CDR2 sequences are SGHRS and YFSETQ. The CDR3 length is 15 residues. DNA of the CDR3: TGCGCCAGCAGCCTAAAGGACAGGGTAGAACAGCCCCAGCATTTT. Residues: CASSLKDRVEQPQHF.

This chain uses TRBV7-9 with TRBJ2-3; 9 nucleotides match TRBD2. The CDR3 has 13 amino acids. The J segment lost 7 bases and the V segment lost 5 bases, leaving 4 bases of the junction unmatched. Germline lookup yields CDR1 SEHNR and CDR2 FQNEAQ (reference sequence). CDR3 DNA sequence: TGTGCCAGCAGCCTCGGGACTAGCAATACGCAGTATTTT. This codes for CASSLGTSNTQYF. The full variable domain, with the rest looked up from reference TRBV7-9 and TRBJ2-3, is DTGVSQNPRHKITKRGQNVTFRCDPISEHNRLYWYRQTLGQGPEFLTYFQNEAQLEKSRLLSDRFSAERPKGSFSTLEIQRTEQGDSAMYLCASSLGTSNTQYFGPGTRLTVL.

This clone was seen more than once but under ten times. The J gene is TRBJ2-3, the V gene TRBV5-4; TRBD2 matches at 11 bases. The germline V gene has CDR1 SGHNT and CDR2 YYREEE (reference sequence). This CDR3 is built from 18 residues. J gave up 4 bases and V 4 bases, and 14 bases lay outside the gene matches. The CDR3 DNA follows: TGTGCCAGCAGCCGGGGGTCGGGTAGCGGGAGGGCCCCAGATACGCAGTATTTT. It specifies CASSRGSGSGRAPDTQYF.

The chain carries TRBV28 and TRBJ2-7; D uncertain. This CDR3 comprises 17 residues. Per germline, CDR1 MDHEN and CDR2 SYDVKM. The germline V and J ends were trimmed by 3 bases and 1 base, with 19 bases remaining between them. The DNA for the CDR3 is TGTGCCAGCAGTTTCAAAATAATGGCAGGCAGTTCCTACGAGCAGTACTTC. This sequence encodes CASSFKIMAGSSYEQYF.

Here the CDR3 reads CASSKAADYEQYF. The CDR3 DNA sequence: TGTGCCAGCAGCAAAGCGGCAGACTACGAGCAGTACTTC. This chain uses TRBV21-1 with TRBJ2-7; no DNA check was done on the table's D call, TRBD1. TRBV21-1 is designated a pseudogene. This CDR3 has 13 amino acids.

This chain links TRBV7-2 with TRBJ2-2, with D unresolved. V lost 3 bases to trimming and J lost 2 bases, with 10 bases between them. Germline assignment: CDR1 SGHTA and CDR2 FQGNSA. CDR3 length: 15 amino acids. The CDR3 protein is CASSFEAPNTGELFF. CDR3 sequence (DNA): TGTGCCAGCAGCTTTGAGGCCCCCAACACCGGGGAGCTGTTTTTT.

V is TRBV11-2 and J is TRBJ2-3, with D perhaps TRBD2 (5 bases). Germline lookup yields CDR1 SGHAT and CDR2 FQNNGV. CDR3 length: 15 amino acids. Trimming shortened V by 5 bases and J by 3 bases, and 15 bases separated the two germline ends. In DNA, the CDR3 is TGTGCCAGCAGCCCTCACCCCCGACTAACAGATACGCAGTATTTT. This sequence encodes CASSPHPRLTDTQYF.

The chain carries TRBV7-9 and TRBJ2-7, with TRBD2 matching 8 bases. This CDR3 is 15 amino acids long. Trimming cost V 5 bases and J 0 bases; bases outside gene matches: 6. CDR1 and CDR2 (germline): SEHNR, FQNEAQ (reference sequence). The CDR3 sequence is CASSPGLASSYEQYF. In DNA, the CDR3 is TGTGCCAGCAGCCCCGGACTAGCAAGCTCCTACGAGCAGTACTTC.

The chain couples TRBV29-1 to TRBJ2-3, with 9 bases matching TRBD2. V lost 1 base and J lost 4; bases outside the gene matches: 3. The CDR3 extends over 14 amino acids. Germline values: CDR1 SQVTM, CDR2 ANQGSEA. In nucleotides, the CDR3 is TGCAGCGTTGAAGGGGGCGGGAGGGCAGATACGCAGTATTTT. Its translation: CSVEGGGRADTQYF.

The chain joins TRBV7-8 to TRBJ1-6; 9 nucleotides align to TRBD1. The CDR3 is 13 residues long. CDR1 and CDR2 (germline): SGHVS, FQNEAQ. J lost 8 bases, V lost 9 bases, and 5 bases had no gene match. CDR3 in amino acids: CASMGQGDSPLHF. CDR3 in DNA: TGTGCCAGTATGGGACAGGGAGATTCACCCCTCCACTTT.

This clone has a handful of counts. The chain employs TRBV15 and TRBJ2-1; 11 bases are a match to TRBD2. V was pared by 4 bases and J by 8 bases, with 7 bases of the junction left unmatched. Germline-derived CDR1 and CDR2 are LNHNV and YYDKDF (reference sequence). This CDR3 has 15 residues. The CDR3 coding sequence is TGTGCCACCAGCACAACTAGCGGGAGCAGCCATGAGCAGTTCTTC. Encoded protein: CATSTTSGSSHEQFF.

The chain recombines TRBV11-1 with TRBJ2-3, with a possible D match to TRBD2 (5 bases). Germline V gene sequence: CDR1 SGHAT, CDR2 FQDESV (reference sequence). V was cut by 5 bases and J by 2 bases, with 14 bases left in between. The CDR3 loop spans 15 amino acids. Here the CDR3 reads CASSLRTVTTDTQYF. Here the CDR3 DNA reads TGTGCCAGCAGCCTCCGGACTGTAACCACAGATACGCAGTATTTT.

This rearrangement joins TRBV2 to TRBJ2-1, with D unresolved. V gave up 10 bases and J gave up 5 bases, with 6 bases separating them. Germline loops: CDR1 SNHLY, CDR2 FYNNEI. There are 10 residues in the CDR3. This CDR3 is CAMRNNEQFF. The DNA for the CDR3 is TGTGCCATGAGGAACAATGAGCAGTTCTTC.

The chain joins TRBV4-1 to TRBJ2-7, with D maybe TRBD2 (6 bases). There are 16 residues in the CDR3. V lost 0 bases, J lost 6 bases, and 18 bases lay in between. CDR1 MGHRA and CDR2 YSYEKL come from the germline V gene. The CDR3 DNA is TGCGCCAGCAGCCAAGACGGGAGTAGCTTTGGCGGCGAGCAGTACTTC. Amino acids: CASSQDGSSFGGEQYF.

V usage is TRBV18 and J usage is TRBJ2-2; 13 nucleotides line up with TRBD2. Germline loops: CDR1 KGHSH, CDR2 LQKENI. After removal of 3 bases from V and 7 bases from J, the junction contained 2 bases not matched to a gene. This CDR3 comprises 15 residues. The CDR3 spells CASSPGLAGFGELFF. In DNA, the CDR3 is TGTGCCAGCTCACCGGGACTAGCGGGGTTCGGGGAGCTGTTTTTT.

The CDR3 here is CASSQIRGSLSGGPVRYEQYF. Written as DNA, the CDR3 is TGTGCCAGCAGCCAAATTAGGGGCAGTCTTAGCGGGGGCCCGGTTCGTTACGAGCAGTACTTC. V is TRBV14 and J is TRBJ2-7, with 9 bases aligning to TRBD2. The V segment lost 2 bases and the J segment 4 bases; nucleotides outside the gene matches: 24. Germline V CDR1 and CDR2: SGHDN, FVKESK. The CDR3 covers 21 residues.

The gene calls are TRBV18 and TRBJ1-1; 7 bases map to TRBD1. CDR3 length: 15 amino acids. V was clipped by 2 bases and J by 2 bases; unmatched bases: 5. Per germline, CDR1 KGHSH and CDR2 LQKENI. In nucleotides, the CDR3 is TGTGCCAGCTCACCAACAGGGGCCTTAAACACTGAAGCTTTCTTT. As protein: CASSPTGALNTEAFF.